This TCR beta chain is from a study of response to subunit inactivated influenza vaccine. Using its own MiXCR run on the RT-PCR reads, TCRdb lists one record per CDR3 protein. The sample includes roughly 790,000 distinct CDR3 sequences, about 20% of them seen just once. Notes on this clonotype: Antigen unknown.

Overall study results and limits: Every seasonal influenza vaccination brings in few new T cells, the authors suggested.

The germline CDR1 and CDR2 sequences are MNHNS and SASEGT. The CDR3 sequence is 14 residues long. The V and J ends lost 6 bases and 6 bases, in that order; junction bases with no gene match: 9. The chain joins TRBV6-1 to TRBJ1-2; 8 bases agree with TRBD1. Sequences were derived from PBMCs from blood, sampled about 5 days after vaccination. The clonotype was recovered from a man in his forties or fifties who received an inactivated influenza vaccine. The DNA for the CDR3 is TGTGCCAGCAGGGGGGCAGGGGGCTATGATGGCTACACCTTC. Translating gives CASRGAGGYDGYTF.